This record concerns one T cell receptor beta chain sequence. V was cut by 2 bases and J by 5 bases, with 13 bases left in between. The CDR3 is 15 residues long. CDR1 and CDR2 from the germline V gene are MNHEY and SMNVEV (reference sequence). Profiled with immunoSEQ multiplex PCR; TCRdb holds only in-frame clones, not every one. Seen here are roughly 15,000 clones, more than 75% observed once, and the top ten hold approximately 9.9%. These data belong to a study of technical replicates of blood from a handful of donors. This TCR was recovered from a human donor in good health. The sequenced sample consisted of PBMCs. The J gene is TRBJ2-1, the V gene TRBV27; perhaps TRBD1 as D (6 bases). The CDR3 region has the DNA TGTGCCAGCAGTTTAAGGGCCAACAGGGACAATGAGCAGTTCTTC. Protein: CASSLRANRDNEQFF.